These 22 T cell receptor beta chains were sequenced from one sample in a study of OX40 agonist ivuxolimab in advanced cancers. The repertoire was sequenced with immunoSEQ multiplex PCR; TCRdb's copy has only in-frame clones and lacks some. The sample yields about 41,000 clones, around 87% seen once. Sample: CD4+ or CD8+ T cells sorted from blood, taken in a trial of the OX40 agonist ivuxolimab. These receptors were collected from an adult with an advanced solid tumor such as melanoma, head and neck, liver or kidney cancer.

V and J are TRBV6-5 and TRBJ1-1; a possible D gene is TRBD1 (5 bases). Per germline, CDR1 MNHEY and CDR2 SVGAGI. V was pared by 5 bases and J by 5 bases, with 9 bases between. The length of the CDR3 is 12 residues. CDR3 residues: CASSRKGTEAFF. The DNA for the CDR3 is TGTGCCAGCAGTAGAAAGGGGACTGAAGCTTTCTTT.

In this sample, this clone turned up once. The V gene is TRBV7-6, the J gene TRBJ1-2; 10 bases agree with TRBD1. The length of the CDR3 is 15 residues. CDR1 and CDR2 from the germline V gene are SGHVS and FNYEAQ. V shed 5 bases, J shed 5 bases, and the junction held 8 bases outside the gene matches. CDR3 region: CASSRGGTGVYGYTF. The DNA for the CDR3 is TGTGCCAGCAGCCGGGGCGGGACAGGGGTTTATGGCTACACCTTC.

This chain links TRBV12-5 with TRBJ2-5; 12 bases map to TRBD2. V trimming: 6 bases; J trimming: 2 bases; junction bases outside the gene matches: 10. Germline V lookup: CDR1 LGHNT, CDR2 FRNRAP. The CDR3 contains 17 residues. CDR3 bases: TGTGCTAGTGGACCTGGACTAGCGGGGACACTGCAAGAGACCCAGTACTTC. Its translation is CASGPGLAGTLQETQYF.

The DNA for the CDR3 is TGTGCCAGCTCTCCGGGTAGCGGGCAGGGCGAGCAGTACTTC. Translated: CASSPGSGQGEQYF. The chain carries TRBV18 and TRBJ2-7, with TRBD2 matching 7 bases. After removal of 6 bases from V and 6 bases from J, the junction contained 11 bases not matched to a gene. The CDR3 totals 14 residues. In germline, CDR1 is KGHSH, CDR2 LQKENI.

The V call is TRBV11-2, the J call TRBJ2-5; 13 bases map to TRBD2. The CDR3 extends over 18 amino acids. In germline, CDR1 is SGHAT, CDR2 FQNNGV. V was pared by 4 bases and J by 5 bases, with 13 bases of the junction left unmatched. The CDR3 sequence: CASSSPTSGRPRGETQYF. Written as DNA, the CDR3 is TGTGCCAGCAGCTCTCCGACTAGCGGGAGGCCCAGAGGGGAGACCCAGTACTTC.

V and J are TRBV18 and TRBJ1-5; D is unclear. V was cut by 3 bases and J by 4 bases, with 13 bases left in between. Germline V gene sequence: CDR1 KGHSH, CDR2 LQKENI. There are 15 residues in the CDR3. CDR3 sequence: CASSPGRTANQPQHF. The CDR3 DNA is TGTGCCAGCTCACCCGGACGGACGGCTAATCAGCCCCAGCATTTT.

The CDR3 coding sequence is TGTGCCAGTAGTTTCCGACAGGGGTCCGGCTACGAGCAGTACTTC. Protein sequence: CASSFRQGSGYEQYF. V gene TRBV19 combines with J gene TRBJ2-7, with 8 nucleotides matching TRBD1. The CDR3 extends over 15 amino acids. Trimming removed 5 bases from V and 3 bases from J; junction bases left unmatched: 9. Germline V CDR1 and CDR2: LNHDA, SQIVND (reference sequence).

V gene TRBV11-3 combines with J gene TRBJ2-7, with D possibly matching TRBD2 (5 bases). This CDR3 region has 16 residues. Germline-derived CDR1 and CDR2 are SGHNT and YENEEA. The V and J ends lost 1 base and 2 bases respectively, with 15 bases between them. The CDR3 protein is CASSLVYGRGTYEQYF. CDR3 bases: TGTGCCAGCAGCTTAGTTTATGGACGGGGAACCTACGAGCAGTACTTC.

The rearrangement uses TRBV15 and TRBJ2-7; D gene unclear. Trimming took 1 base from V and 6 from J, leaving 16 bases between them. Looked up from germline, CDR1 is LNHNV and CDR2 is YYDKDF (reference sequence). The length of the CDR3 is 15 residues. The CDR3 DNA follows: TGTGCCACCAGCAGAGCGGGCTATAGTAACGCCGAGCAGTACTTC. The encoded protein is CATSRAGYSNAEQYF.

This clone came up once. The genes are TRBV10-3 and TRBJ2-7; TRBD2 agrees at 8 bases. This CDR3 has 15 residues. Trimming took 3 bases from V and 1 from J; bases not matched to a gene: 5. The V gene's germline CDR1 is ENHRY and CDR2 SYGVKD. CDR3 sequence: CAISELAAVSYEQYF. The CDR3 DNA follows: TGTGCCATCAGTGAACTAGCGGCTGTATCCTACGAGCAGTACTTC.

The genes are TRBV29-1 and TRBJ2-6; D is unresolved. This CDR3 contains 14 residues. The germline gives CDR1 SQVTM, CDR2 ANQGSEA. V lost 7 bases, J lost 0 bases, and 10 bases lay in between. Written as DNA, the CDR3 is TGCAGCGCTATGGACCACTCTGGGGCCAACGTCCTGACTTTC. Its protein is CSAMDHSGANVLTF.

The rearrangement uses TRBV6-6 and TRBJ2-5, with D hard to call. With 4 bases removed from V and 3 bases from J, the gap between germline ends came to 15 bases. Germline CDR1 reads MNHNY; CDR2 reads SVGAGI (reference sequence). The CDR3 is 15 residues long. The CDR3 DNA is TGTGCCAGCAGTTTCTCGCGCCGTCATAAAGAGACCCAGTACTTC. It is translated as CASSFSRRHKETQYF.

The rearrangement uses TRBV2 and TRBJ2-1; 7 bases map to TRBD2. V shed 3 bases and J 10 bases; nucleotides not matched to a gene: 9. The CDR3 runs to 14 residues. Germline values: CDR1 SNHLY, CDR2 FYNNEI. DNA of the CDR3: TGTGCCAGCAGTGAGGGGGGAGGGCCAAGGGAGCAGTTCTTC. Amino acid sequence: CASSEGGGPREQFF. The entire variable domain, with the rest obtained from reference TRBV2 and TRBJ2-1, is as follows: EPEVTQTPSHQVTQMGQEVILRCVPISNHLYFYWYRQILGQKVEFLVSFYNNEISEKSEIFDDQFSVERPDGSNFTLKIRSTKLEDSAMYFCASSEGGGPREQFFGPGTRLTVL.

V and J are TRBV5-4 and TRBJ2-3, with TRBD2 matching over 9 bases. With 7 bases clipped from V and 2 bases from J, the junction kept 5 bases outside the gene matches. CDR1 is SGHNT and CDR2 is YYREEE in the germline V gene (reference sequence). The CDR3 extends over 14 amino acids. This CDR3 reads CASSSSGTTDTQYF. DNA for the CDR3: TGTGCCAGCTCCTCTAGCGGGACCACAGATACGCAGTATTTT.

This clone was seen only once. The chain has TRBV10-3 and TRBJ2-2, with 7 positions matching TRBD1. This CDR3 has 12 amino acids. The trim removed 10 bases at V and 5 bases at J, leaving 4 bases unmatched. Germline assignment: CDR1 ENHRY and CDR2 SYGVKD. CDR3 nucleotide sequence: TGTGCCACCCTACAGGGGACCGGGGAGCTGTTTTTT. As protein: CATLQGTGELFF.

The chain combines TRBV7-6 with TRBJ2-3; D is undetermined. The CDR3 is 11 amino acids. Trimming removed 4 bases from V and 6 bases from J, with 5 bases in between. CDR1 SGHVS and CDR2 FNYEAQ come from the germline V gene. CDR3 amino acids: CASSYQDTQYF. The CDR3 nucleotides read TGTGCCAGCAGCTATCAGGATACGCAGTATTTT. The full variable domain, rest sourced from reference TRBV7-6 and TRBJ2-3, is GAGVSQSPRYKVTKRGQDVALRCDPISGHVSLYWYRQALGQGPEFLTYFNYEAQQDKSGLPNDRFSAERPEGSISTLTIQRTEQRDSAMYRCASSYQDTQYFGPGTRLTVL.

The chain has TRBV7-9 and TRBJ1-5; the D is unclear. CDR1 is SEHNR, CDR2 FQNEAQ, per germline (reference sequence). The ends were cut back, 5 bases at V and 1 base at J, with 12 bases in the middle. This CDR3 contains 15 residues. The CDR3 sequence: CASSHDNLSNQPQHF. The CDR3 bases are TGTGCCAGCAGCCACGACAATTTAAGCAATCAGCCCCAGCATTTT.

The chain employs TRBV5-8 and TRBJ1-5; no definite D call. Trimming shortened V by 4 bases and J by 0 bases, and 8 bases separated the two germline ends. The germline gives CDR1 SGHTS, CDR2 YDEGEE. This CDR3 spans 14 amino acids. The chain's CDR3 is CASSRLYSNQPQHF. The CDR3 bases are TGTGCCAGCAGCCGGCTTTATAGCAATCAGCCCCAGCATTTT.

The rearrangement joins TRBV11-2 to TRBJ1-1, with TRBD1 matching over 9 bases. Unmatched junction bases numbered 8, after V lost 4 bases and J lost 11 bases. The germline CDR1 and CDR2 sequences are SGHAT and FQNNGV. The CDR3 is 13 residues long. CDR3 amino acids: CASSSGQGRMAFF. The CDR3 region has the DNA TGTGCCAGCAGCTCGGGACAGGGACGGATGGCTTTCTTT.

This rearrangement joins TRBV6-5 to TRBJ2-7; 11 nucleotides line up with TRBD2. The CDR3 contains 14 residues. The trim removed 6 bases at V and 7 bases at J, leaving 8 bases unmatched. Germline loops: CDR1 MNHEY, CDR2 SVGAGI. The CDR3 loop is CASRITSGSSEQYF. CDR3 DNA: TGTGCCAGCAGAATAACTAGCGGGAGCAGTGAGCAGTACTTC.

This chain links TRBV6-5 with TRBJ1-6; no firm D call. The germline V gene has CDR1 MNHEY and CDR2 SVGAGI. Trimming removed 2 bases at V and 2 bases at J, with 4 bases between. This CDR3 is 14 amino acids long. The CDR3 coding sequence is TGTGCCAGCAGTTACACAGCCTATAATTCACCCCTCCACTTT. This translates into CASSYTAYNSPLHF.

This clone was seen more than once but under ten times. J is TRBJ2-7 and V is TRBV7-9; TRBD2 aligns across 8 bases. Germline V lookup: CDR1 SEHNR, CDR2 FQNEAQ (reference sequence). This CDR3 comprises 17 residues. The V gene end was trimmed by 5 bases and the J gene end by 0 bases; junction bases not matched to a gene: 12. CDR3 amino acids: CASSTPWGLAGSYEQYF. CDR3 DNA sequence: TGTGCCAGCAGCACCCCATGGGGTCTAGCGGGCTCCTACGAGCAGTACTTC. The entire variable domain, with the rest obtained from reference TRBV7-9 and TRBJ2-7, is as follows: DTGVSQNPRHKITKRGQNVTFRCDPISEHNRLYWYRQTLGQGPEFLTYFQNEAQLEKSRLLSDRFSAERPKGSFSTLEIQRTEQGDSAMYLCASSTPWGLAGSYEQYFGPGTRLTVT.